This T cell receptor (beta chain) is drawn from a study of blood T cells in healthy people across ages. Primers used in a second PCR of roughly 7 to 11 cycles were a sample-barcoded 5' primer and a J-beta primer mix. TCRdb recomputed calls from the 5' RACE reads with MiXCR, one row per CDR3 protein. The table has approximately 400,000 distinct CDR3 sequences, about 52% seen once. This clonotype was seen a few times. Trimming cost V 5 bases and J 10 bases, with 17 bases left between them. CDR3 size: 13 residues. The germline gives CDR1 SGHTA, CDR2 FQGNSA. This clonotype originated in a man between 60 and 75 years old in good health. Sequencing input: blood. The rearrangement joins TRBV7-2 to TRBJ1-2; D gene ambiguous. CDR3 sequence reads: CASSQSLSSHYTF. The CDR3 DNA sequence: TGTGCCAGCAGCCAATCCCTAAGCAGTCACTACACCTTC.